This T cell receptor beta chain originates from a study of identical twins (TCRdb year 2016). Background for the entire study: The study deep-sequenced TCR alpha and beta repertoires from monozygotic twins, unrelated adults of various ages and cord blood to test whether fetal clonotypes persist. To rule out contamination, the twin experiments were replicated at different times with different library preparation protocols.

The library relied on 5' RACE. Sequencing used an Illumina HiSeq 2000. A universal primer binding site was introduced by template switching, and a unique molecular identifier was present in the final cDNA, enabling accurate counting of TCR cDNA molecules. Specific primers in the conserved constant-segment region were used to synthesize first-strand cDNA for TCR alpha and beta chains. To control for contamination, every cDNA library was double barcoded, receiving both a SMART-Mk sample barcode and Illumina barcodes. TruSeq adapter sequences and Illumina sample barcodes were added in two successive PCR steps. TCR alpha and beta cDNA libraries were sequenced on the Illumina HiSeq platform with custom primers. The source study handled its data this way. MiGEC processed the raw reads to extract unique molecular identifiers, while MiXCR was used to determine the CDR3 positions. Recombination models were inferred per individual with the repgenHMM and IGoR tools using an EM algorithm. The tcR package in R was used for shared clonotype analysis, with sharing normalized by the product of cloneset sizes. To study raw recombination without the effects of thymic and clonal selection, out-of-frame nonproductive sequences were analyzed. The public reads were reanalyzed by TCRdb: fastp trimming at Q25, MiXCR alignment, in-frame beta chains only. Identical CDR3 proteins give one entry, which carries the most common genes and DNA. The V and J calls were not made by the authors but by TCRdb's processing. The sample has 1.5 million to 2 million distinct CDR3 sequences on record, under 35% of them singletons. The leading ten clones occupy about 0.25% of the sample.

This clonotype was counted a few times. Its specific antigen is unknown. One base away there is no much larger clone; base qualities are not given. Only healthy Caucasian donors were included. Paper-wide results and their limitations: Compared with coincidental sharing between unrelated individuals, out-of-frame TCR alpha sequences shared between twins showed an excess of sequences with low generation probability. Invariant T cells such as MAIT and iNKT could partly confound zero-insertion analyses, though diverse VJ usage argued against this for most clonotypes. Because the same donors could not be followed over many years, conclusions were based on cross-sectional statistical analysis. Abundant cord blood beta clonotypes carried fewer insertions; young adult naive repertoires showed a weaker similar trend, while memory repertoires showed none. A weaker excess of twin sharing was found in beta out-of-frame sequences because the signal-to-noise ratio was lowered by fewer shared sequences. In monozygotic twins, recombination models systematically underestimated out-of-frame TCR alpha sharing, but the models matched the sharing seen between unrelated individuals.

The source is a newborn girl in good health. The source material was cord blood.

Here the CDR3 is given as CASSPLNRDNEQFF. The DNA sequence reads TGCGCCAGCAGCCCCCTCAACAGGGACAATGAGCAGTTCTTC. The receptor chain draws on TRBV5-1 and TRBJ2-1; the D segment could be TRBD1, given 6 matching bases. Inclusive of the bounding cysteine and phenylalanine, the CDR3 is 14 residues long. Only the CDR3 part of the read is kept: 42 bases, read in frame from the first base. V was cut back by 4 bases and J by 5 bases, leaving a gap of 13 bases between them. Reading the germline V gene gives CDR1 SGHRS and CDR2 YFSETQ.